This paragraph reports one T cell receptor (beta chain). The antigen is unknown. The table came from immunoSEQ multiplex PCR; TCRdb's copy has only in-frame clones and leaves some out. The table shows around 130,000 clones, with 93% occurring only once. The data were obtained in a study of T cell responses to AZD1222 COVID-19 vaccine. The CDR3 consists of 16 residues. V shed 1 base and J 8 bases; nucleotides not matched to a gene: 9. Germline CDR1 is SEHNR and CDR2 is FQNEAQ (reference sequence). Study-wide results and limits: Just 5 to 7 people given AZD1222 tested seropositive at baseline. Spike-spanning, vaccine-associated CD4 TCRs were dominant at 160-218 and 743-854. Repertoire collection took place solely once the T cell response had peaked.

This TCR was sampled from an adult in good health. Here the sequenced sample was peripheral blood, taken on day 0 of AZD1222 vaccination. The gene calls are TRBV7-9 and TRBJ1-2, with 11 positions matching TRBD1. CDR3 bases: TGTGCCAGCAGCTTAGTAGGACAGGGGGCTGCTGGGGGCTACACCTTC. It encodes CASSLVGQGAAGGYTF.